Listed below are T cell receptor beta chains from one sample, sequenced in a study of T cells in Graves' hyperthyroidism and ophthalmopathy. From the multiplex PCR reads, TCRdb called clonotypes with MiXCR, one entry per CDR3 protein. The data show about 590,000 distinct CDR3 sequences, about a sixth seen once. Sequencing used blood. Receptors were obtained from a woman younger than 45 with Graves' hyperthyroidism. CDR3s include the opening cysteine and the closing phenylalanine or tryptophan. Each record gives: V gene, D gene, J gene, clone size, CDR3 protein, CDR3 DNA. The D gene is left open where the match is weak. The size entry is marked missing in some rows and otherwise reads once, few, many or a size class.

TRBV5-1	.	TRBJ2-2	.	CASRARAAGELFF	TGCGCCAGCAGGGCGAGAGCGGCCGGGGAGCTGTTTTTT
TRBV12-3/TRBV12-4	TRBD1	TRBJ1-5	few	CASRGDRGSRAYSNQPQHF	TGTGCCAGCAGAGGGGACAGGGGGTCGCGGGCGTATAGCAATCAGCCCCAGCATTTT
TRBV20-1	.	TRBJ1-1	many	CSATKGEAFF	TGCAGTGCTACAAAGGGTGAAGCTTTCTTT
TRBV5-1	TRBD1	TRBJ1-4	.	CASSYTGGTNEKLFF	TGCGCCAGCAGCTACACAGGGGGAACTAATGAAAAACTGTTTTTT
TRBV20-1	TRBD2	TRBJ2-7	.	CSASPLIAGVSTSSYEQYF	TGCAGTGCTAGTCCCTTGATAGCGGGAGTCTCGACGAGCTCCTACGAGCAGTACTTC
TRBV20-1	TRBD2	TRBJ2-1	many	CSADKREFNNEQFF	TGCAGTGCTGATAAGCGGGAGTTCAACAATGAGCAGTTCTTC
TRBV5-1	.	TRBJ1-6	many	CASSLAGARGSPLHF	TGCGCCAGCAGCTTGGCGGGGGCTCGCGGCTCACCCCTCCACTTT
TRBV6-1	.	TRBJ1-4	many	CASSGGTGLYEKLFF	TGTGCCAGCAGTGGTGGGACCGGCCTCTACGAAAAACTGTTTTTT
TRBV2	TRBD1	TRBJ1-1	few	CASRRDRTSEAFF	TGTGCCAGCAGAAGGGACAGGACGTCTGAAGCTTTCTTT
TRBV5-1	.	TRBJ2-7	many	CASSLGLASSYEQYF	TGCGCCAGCAGCTTGGGTCTAGCTAGCTCCTACGAGCAGTACTTC
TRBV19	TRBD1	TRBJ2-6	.	CASSPRDRGSGANVLTF	TGTGCCAGTAGTCCCCGGGACAGGGGATCTGGGGCCAACGTCCTGACTTTC
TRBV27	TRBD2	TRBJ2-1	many	CASRGVGGVGYNEQFF	TGTGCCAGCAGGGGGGTTGGGGGGGTCGGCTACAATGAGCAGTTCTTC
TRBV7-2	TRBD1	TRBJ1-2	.	CASSSADRAGGYTF	TGTGCCAGCAGCTCGGCGGACAGGGCGGGTGGCTACACCTTC
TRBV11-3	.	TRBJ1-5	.	CASSRNGGSTDTQHF	TGTGCCAGCAGCCGGAATGGCGGCAGCACAGATACGCAGCATTTT
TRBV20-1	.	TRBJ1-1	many	CSARAPVVTEAFF	TGCAGTGCTAGAGCCCCGGTTGTCACTGAAGCTTTCTTT
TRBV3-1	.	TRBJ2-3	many	CASSQGGGRSDTQYF	TGTGCCAGCAGCCAAGGAGGGGGGCGCTCAGATACGCAGTATTTT
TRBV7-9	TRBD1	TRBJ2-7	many	CASSYIGTGGDEQYF	TGTGCCAGCAGCTATATCGGGACAGGGGGCGACGAGCAGTACTTC
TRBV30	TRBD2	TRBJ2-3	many	CAWSVSVLAGDGDTQYF	TGTGCCTGGAGTGTATCGGTACTAGCGGGAGATGGGGATACGCAGTATTTT
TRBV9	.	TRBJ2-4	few	CASSALQEMGIQYF	TGTGCCAGCAGCGCCCTACAGGAAATGGGCATTCAGTACTTC
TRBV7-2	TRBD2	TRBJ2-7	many	CASEGGSGYEQYF	TGTGCCAGCGAGGGCGGGAGTGGATACGAGCAGTACTTC
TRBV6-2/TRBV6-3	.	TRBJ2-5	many	CASSFPDQIETQYF	TGTGCCAGCAGTTTCCCTGACCAGATTGAGACCCAGTACTTC
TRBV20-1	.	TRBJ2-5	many	CSAGSGQETQYF	TGCAGTGCTGGGAGCGGCCAAGAGACCCAGTACTTC
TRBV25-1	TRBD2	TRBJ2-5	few	CASRFGGRAVETQYF	TGTGCCAGCCGTTTCGGCGGGAGGGCTGTAGAGACCCAGTACTTC
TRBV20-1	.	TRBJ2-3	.	CSAYRDTQYF	TGCAGTGCTTACAGAGATACGCAGTATTTT
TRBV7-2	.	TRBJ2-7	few	CASSFVRGGSYEQYF	TGTGCCAGCAGCTTTGTCAGGGGGGGATCCTACGAGCAGTACTTC
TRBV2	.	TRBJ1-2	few	CASREVAYGYTF	TGTGCCAGCAGGGAGGTAGCCTATGGCTACACCTTC
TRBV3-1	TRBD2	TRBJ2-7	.	CASSQELAAYEQYF	TGTGCCAGCAGCCAAGAACTAGCGGCCTACGAGCAGTACTTC
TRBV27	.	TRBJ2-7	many	CASSNRAYEQYF	TGTGCCAGCAGTAACAGGGCCTACGAGCAGTACTTC
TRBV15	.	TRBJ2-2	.	CATSGERFLQRTGELFF	TGTGCCACCAGCGGGGAGAGGTTCTTGCAACGGACCGGGGAGCTGTTTTTT
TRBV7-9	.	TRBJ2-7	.	CASSLETLLVQYF	TGTGCCAGCAGCTTAGAGACCCTTTTGGTGCAGTACTTC
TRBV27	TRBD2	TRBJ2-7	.	CASKSLASNEQYF	TGTGCCAGCAAGTCACTAGCGTCTAACGAGCAGTACTTC
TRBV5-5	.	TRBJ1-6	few	CASSGGGRPRISPLHF	TGTGCCAGCAGCGGGGGGGGACGGCCTCGCATTTCACCCCTCCACTTT
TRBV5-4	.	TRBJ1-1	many	CASSSGQRTNTEAFF	TGTGCCAGCAGCTCCGGACAGAGGACGAACACTGAAGCTTTCTTT
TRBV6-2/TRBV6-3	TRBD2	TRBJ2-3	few	CASSYSRERSGKGTDTQYF	TGTGCCAGCAGTTACTCGAGGGAGCGTAGCGGGAAGGGGACAGATACGCAGTATTTT
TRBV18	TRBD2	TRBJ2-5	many	CASSPGTSQEAQYF	TGTGCCAGCTCACCCGGGACTAGTCAAGAGGCCCAGTACTTC
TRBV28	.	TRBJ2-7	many	CASTLPGSEVYEQYF	TGTGCCAGCACCTTACCGGGCTCAGAGGTTTACGAGCAGTACTTC
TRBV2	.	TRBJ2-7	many	CASSVSAIARKEGRWGSHEQYF	TGTGCCAGCAGTGTTTCAGCCATAGCCCGGAAGGAGGGTCGTTGGGGATCCCACGAGCAGTACTTC
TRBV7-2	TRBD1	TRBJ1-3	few	CASSLEQGALHTIYF	TGTGCCAGCAGCTTAGAACAGGGGGCGCTGCACACCATATATTTT
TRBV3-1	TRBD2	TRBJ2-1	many	CASSQEGLAGYSLSYNEQFF	TGTGCCAGCAGCCAAGAAGGGCTAGCGGGATACTCTCTCTCCTACAATGAGCAGTTCTTC